The T cell receptor beta chain described here comes from a study of graft-versus-host responses after intestinal transplantation. In the study overall: Following induction with anti-thymocyte globulin, all recipients were given tacrolimus and steroids for about 3 years.

About 200,000 CFSE-labeled responder cells were plated with about 200,000 irradiated, violet-dye-labeled stimulator cells. Proliferating responders of the CD3+CD4+ and CD3+CD8+ phenotypes with low CFSE were sorted after the reaction. The CDR3 has 17 residues. V was pared by 1 base and J by 7 bases, with 21 bases between. CDR1 and CDR2 (germline): SGHVS, FNYEAQ. Only in-frame clones appear in the TCRdb table, and some are missing; sequencing was by immunoSEQ multiplex PCR. Of several thousand clones listed, 30% to 35% were seen once; the top ten hold 6%. Study observations and caveats: Recipient marrow harbored GvH clones, some of which surfaced first in ileum or blood. Early post-transplant declines in HvG were associated with peak levels of circulating GvH clones.

Only a few counts were recorded for this clone. The material was alloreactive CD8+ T cells from a mixed lymphocyte reaction culture, obtained before transplantation. Subset here: CFSE-low proliferating T cells sorted from roughly six-day pre-transplant mixed lymphocyte reaction (GvH or HvG direction). The clonotype was recovered from a human patient who was an organ donor for intestinal transplantation. The chain joins TRBV7-6 to TRBJ2-3; tentative D call: TRBD2 (6 bases). CDR3 bases: TGTGCCAGCAGCTTAGTACGTGCGGGATGGCTAGCCCATACGCAGTATTTT. Translated, it gives CASSLVRAGWLAHTQYF.